The clone carrying this TCR beta chain came up a few times. Its target is unknown. These data belong to a study of T cell repertoires in cytomegalovirus infection. Overall study: Indications came from public TCR beta signatures; they pointed to CMV infection and to a matching HLA type.

Points from the study as a whole: In two of eight donors, the top clonotype was HLA-C-restricted CMV-specific.

Germline V gives CDR1 MNHEY, CDR2 SVGEGT. The CDR3 is made up of 15 amino acids. V dropped 0 bases and J dropped 6 bases, with 15 bases sitting between them. Each CDR3 protein gets one entry after TCRdb re-called the reads with MiXCR. The table has some 180,000 distinct CDR3 sequences, roughly 9% seen once; the top ten hold about 4.6%. This clonotype was sampled from a human donor in good health (CMV status not recorded). Some clones in this sample may be carry-over from other donors' samples. What was sequenced was PBMCs. The chain employs TRBV6-2 or TRBV6-3 and TRBJ2-7, with D maybe TRBD1 (5 bases). This chain's CDR3 is CASSYSIVGAGEQYF. CDR3 nucleotide sequence: TGTGCCAGCAGTTACTCGATAGTTGGGGCAGGCGAGCAGTACTTC.